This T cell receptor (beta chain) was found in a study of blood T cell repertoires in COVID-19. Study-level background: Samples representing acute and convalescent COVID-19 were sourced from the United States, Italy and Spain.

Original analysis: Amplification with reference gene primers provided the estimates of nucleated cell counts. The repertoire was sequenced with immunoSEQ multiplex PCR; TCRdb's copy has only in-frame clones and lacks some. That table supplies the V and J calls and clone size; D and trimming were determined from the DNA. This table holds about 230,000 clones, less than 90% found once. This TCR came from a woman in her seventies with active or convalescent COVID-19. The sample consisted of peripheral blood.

CDR3 region: CASSQGNANTEAFF. In nucleotides, the CDR3 is TGTGCCAGCAGCCAGGGTAACGCGAACACTGAAGCTTTCTTT. The chain couples TRBV7-9 to TRBJ1-1, with D possibly matching TRBD1 (5 bases). CDR1 is SEHNR, CDR2 FQNEAQ, per germline (reference sequence). The CDR3 spans 14 residues. V was shortened by 5 bases and J by 1 base, with 11 bases between the two germline ends.